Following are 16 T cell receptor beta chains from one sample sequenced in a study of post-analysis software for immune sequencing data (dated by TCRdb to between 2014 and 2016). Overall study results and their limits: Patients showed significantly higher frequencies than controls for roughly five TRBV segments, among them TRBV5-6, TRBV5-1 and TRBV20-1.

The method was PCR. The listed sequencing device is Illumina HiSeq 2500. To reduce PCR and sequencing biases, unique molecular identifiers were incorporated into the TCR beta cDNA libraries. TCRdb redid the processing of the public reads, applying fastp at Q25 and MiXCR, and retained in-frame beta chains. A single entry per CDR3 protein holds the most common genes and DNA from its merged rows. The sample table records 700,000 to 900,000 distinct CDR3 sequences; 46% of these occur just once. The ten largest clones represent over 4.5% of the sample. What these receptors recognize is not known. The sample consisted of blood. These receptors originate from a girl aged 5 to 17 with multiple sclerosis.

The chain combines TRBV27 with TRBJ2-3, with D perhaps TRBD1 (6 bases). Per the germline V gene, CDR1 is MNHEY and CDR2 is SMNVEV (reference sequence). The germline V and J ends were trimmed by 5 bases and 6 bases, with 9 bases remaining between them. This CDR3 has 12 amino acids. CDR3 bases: TGTGCCAGCAGTAGGGGGTACGATACGCAGTATTTT. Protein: CASSRGYDTQYF.

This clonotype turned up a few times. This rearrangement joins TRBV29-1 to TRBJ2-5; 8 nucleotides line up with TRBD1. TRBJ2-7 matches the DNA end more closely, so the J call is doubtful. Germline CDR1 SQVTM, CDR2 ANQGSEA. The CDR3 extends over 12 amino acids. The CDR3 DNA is TGCAGCGCCCAGGGGGCCCTCTACGAGCAGTACTTC. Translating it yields CSAQGALYEQYF.

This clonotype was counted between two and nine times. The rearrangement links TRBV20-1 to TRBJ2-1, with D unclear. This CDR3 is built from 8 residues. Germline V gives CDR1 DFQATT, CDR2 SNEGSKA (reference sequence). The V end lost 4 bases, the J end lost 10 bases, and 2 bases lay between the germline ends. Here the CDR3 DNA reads TGCAGTGCTACAGAGCAGTTCTTC. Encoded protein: CSATEQFF.

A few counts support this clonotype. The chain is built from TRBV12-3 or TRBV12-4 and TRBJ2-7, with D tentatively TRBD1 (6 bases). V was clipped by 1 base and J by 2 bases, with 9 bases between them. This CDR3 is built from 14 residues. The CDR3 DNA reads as TGTGCCAGCAGTTTAGTACAGGGAACCTACGAGCAGTACTTC. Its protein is CASSLVQGTYEQYF.

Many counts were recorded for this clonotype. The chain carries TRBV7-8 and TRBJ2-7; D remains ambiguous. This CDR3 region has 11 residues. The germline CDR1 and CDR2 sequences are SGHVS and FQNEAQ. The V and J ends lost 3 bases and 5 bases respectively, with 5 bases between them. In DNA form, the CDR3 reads TGTGCCAGCAGCTTGACCAACGAGCAGTACTTC. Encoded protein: CASSLTNEQYF.

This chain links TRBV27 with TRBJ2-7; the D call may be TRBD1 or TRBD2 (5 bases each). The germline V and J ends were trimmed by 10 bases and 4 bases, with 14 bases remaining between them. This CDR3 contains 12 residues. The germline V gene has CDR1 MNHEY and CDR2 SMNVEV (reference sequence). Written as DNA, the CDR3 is TGTGCCAAATGGGGACGGACATACGAGCAGTACTTC. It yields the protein CAKWGRTYEQYF.

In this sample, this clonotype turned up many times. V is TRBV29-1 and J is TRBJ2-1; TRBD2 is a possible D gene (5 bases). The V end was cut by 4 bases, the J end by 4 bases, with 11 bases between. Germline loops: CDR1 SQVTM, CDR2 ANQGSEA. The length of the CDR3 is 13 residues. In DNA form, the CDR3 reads TGCAGCGTTGGTCAAGGAGGTTACAATGAGCAGTTCTTC. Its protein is CSVGQGGYNEQFF.

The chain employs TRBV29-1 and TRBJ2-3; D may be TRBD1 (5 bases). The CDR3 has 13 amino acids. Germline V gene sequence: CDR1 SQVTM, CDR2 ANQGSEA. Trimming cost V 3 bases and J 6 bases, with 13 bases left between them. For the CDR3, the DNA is TGCAGCGTTGACAGGGCTGGCGAGGATACGCAGTATTTT. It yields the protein CSVDRAGEDTQYF.

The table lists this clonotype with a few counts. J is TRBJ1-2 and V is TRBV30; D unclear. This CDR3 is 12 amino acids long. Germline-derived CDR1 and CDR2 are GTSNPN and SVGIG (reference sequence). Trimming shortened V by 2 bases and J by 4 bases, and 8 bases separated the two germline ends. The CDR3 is CAWSTKLYGYTF. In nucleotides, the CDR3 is TGTGCCTGGAGTACCAAACTCTATGGCTACACCTTC.

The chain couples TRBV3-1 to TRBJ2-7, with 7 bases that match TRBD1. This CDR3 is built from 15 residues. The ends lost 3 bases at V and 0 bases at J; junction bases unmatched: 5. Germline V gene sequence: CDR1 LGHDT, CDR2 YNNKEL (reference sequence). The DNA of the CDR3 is TGTGCCAGCAGCCAGACCGGGACAGTCTCCTACGAGCAGTACTTC. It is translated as CASSQTGTVSYEQYF.

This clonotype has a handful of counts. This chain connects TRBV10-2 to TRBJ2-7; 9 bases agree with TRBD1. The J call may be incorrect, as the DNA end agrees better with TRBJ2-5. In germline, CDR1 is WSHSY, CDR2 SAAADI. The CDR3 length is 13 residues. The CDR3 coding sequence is TGCGCCACCTCCGGGACAGGGAGAGAGACCCAGTACTTC. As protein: CATSGTGRETQYF.

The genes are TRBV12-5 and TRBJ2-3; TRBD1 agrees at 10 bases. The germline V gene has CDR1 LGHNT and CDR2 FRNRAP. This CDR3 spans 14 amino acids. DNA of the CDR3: TGTGCCCAGAGGGGGGACAGGGGTACAGATACGCAGTATTTT. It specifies CAQRGDRGTDTQYF.

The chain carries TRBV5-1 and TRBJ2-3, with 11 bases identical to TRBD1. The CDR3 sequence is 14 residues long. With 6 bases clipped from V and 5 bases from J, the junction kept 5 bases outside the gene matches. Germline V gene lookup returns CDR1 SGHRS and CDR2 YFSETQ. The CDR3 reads CASTAGQGGDTQYF. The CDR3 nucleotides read TGCGCCAGCACCGCGGGACAGGGGGGAGATACGCAGTATTTT.

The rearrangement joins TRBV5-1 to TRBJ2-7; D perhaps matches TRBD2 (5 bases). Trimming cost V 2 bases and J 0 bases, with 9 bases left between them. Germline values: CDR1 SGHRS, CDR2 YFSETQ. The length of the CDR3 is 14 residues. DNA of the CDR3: TGCGCCAGCAGCTTTGGGGAGATCTCCTACGAGCAGTACTTC. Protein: CASSFGEISYEQYF.

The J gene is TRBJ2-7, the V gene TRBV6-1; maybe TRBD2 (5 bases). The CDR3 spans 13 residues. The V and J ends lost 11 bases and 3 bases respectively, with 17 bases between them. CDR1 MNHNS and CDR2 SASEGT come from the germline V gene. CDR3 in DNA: TGTGCCGCTGTAGGCGTGACTATCTACGAGCAGTACTTC. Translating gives CAAVGVTIYEQYF.

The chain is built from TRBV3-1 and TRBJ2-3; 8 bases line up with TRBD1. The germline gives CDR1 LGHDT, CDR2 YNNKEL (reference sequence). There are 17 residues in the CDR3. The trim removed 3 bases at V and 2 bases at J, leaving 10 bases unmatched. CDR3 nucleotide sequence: TGTGCCAGCAGCCAGGCAGGGACAGGAGATCTCACAGATACGCAGTATTTT. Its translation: CASSQAGTGDLTDTQYF.